This TCR beta chain was obtained from a study of blood T cell repertoires in COVID-19. Background on the study: The samples span acute and convalescent COVID-19 from the United States, Italy and Spain. Nucleic acid was either cDNA or gDNA, and it came from T cells, B-cell-depleted T cells, or PBMCs.

In the authors' methods: Reference gene primer amplification gave estimated nucleated cell counts. Some clones are missing from TCRdb's copy, which holds only in-frame ones; the method was immunoSEQ multiplex PCR. V, J and clone size were drawn from that table, and D and trimming were deduced from the DNA. The repertoire consists of approximately 450,000 clones, with around 89% occurring once and the leading ten covering roughly 4.3%. Germline V lookup: CDR1 MNHEY, CDR2 SVGAGI. Between the trimmed V and J ends, which lost 5 bases and 4 bases, there was a span of 14 bases. The CDR3 totals 15 residues.

Sequencing input: peripheral blood. The sequence was obtained from a woman in her 30s with acute or convalescent COVID-19. The chain carries TRBV6-5 and TRBJ2-2; D may be TRBD1 (6 bases). The CDR3 sequence: CASSNPGVSTGELFF. In nucleotides, the CDR3 is TGTGCCAGCAGTAACCCAGGGGTCAGCACCGGGGAGCTGTTTTTT.